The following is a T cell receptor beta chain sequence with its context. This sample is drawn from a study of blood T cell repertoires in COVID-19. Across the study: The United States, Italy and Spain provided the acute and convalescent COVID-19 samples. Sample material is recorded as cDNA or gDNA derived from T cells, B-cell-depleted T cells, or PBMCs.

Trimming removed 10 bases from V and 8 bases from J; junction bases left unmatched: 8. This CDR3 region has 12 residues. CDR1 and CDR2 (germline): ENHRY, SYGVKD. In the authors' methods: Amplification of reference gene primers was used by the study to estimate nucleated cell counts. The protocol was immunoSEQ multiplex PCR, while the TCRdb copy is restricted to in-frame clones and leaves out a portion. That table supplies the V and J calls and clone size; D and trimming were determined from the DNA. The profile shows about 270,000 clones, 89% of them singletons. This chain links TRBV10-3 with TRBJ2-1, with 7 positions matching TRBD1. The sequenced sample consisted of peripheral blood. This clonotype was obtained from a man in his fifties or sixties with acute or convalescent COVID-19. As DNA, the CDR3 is TGTGCCAGTCGACAGGGTTACGATGAGCAGTTCTTC. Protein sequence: CASRQGYDEQFF.